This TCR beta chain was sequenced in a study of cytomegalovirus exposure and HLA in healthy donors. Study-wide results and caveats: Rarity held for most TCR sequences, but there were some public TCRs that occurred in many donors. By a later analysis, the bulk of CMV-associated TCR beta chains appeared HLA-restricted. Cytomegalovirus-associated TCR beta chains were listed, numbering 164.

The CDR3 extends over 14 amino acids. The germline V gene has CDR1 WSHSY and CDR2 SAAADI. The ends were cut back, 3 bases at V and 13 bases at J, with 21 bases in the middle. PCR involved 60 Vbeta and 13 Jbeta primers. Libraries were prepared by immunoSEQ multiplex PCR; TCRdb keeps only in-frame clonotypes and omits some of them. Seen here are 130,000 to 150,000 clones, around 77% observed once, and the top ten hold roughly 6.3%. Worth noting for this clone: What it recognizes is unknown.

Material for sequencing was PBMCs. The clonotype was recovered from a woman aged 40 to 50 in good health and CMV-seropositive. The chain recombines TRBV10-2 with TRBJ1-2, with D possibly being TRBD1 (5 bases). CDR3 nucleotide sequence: TGCGCCAGCAGTGATTCTCCGACGAGGTCCGACAGCACCTTC. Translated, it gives CASSDSPTRSDSTF.